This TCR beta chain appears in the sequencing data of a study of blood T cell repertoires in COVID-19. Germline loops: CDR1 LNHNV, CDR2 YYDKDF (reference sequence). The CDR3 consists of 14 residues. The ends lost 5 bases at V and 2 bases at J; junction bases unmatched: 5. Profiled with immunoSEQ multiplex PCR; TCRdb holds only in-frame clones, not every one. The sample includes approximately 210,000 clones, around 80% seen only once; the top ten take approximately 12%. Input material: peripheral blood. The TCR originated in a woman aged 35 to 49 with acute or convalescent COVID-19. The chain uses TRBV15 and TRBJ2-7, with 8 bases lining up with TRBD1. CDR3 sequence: CATSVGQGPYEQYF. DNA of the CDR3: TGTGCCACCAGCGTAGGACAGGGTCCCTACGAGCAGTACTTC. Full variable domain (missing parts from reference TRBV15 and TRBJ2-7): DAMVIQNPRYQVTQFGKPVTLSCSQTLNHNVMYWYQQKSSQAPKLLFHYYDKDFNNEADTPDNFQSRRPNTSFCFLDIRSPGLGDTAMYLCATSVGQGPYEQYFGPGTRLTVT.